The clone carrying this T cell receptor beta chain has ten or more counts. Its antigen is currently unknown. The data were obtained in a study of T-cell memory formation after mild COVID-19. Study-wide context: In these data, TCR clusters were largely donor specific.

From germline, CDR1 is SGHRS and CDR2 YFSETQ. The CDR3 totals 15 residues. V lost 0 bases, J lost 2 bases, and 3 bases stayed unmatched. Study results and caveats: A balance of CD4 and CD8 characterized clones contracting day 15 to 85, whereas later expanders leaned CD4+.

Libraries for TCRalpha and TCRbeta carried sample barcodes and unique molecular identifiers via 5'RACE. Via MiXCR, TCRdb re-called the 5' RACE reads, giving one row per CDR3 protein. The sample carries about 420,000 distinct CDR3 sequences, roughly a quarter recorded once. The chain joins TRBV5-1 to TRBJ1-1, with TRBD1 matching over 8 bases. The sequenced sample was PBMCs or a T cell subset sorted from them (not recorded which). This sequence was found in an adult woman who had mild COVID-19 (a few samples of this study predate the infection). Cell type and time point are not known. The CDR3, as DNA: TGCGCCAGCAGCTTGGCTGGGACAGGTAACACTGAAGCTTTCTTT. Amino acids: CASSLAGTGNTEAFF.